Sequencing of this TCR beta chain was carried out in a study of blood T cell repertoires in COVID-19. The wider study: The origin of the acute and convalescent COVID-19 samples was the United States, Italy and Spain. The cDNA or gDNA used as material had been derived from T cells, B-cell-depleted T cells, or PBMCs.

Original methodology: Nucleated cell counts were estimated from reference gene primer amplification. The protocol was immunoSEQ multiplex PCR, while the TCRdb copy is restricted to in-frame clones and leaves out a portion. V and J calls and clone size are as listed in that table; D and trimming were resolved from the DNA. Of about 220,000 clones detected, 85% appear once; the ten largest clones hold under 2.5%. Enrolled during active infection, Seattle patients were then followed longitudinally. CDR1 and CDR2 (germline): LNHDA, SQIVND (reference sequence). Trimming took 6 bases from V and 5 from J; bases not matched to a gene: 12. The CDR3 covers 15 residues.

This sequence originates from a woman in her 70s with COVID-19, enrolled during active disease. The chain links TRBV19 to TRBJ2-7, with TRBD1 identical over 8 bases. The sample consisted of peripheral blood. CDR3 sequence: CASRGARTGPNEQYF. The CDR3 DNA reads as TGTGCCAGTAGGGGGGCTAGGACAGGGCCGAACGAGCAGTACTTC. The whole variable domain, remainder taken from reference TRBV19 and TRBJ2-7, is DGGITQSPKYLFRKEGQNVTLSCEQNLNHDAMYWYRQDPGQGLRLIYYSQIVNDFQKGDIAEGYSVSREKKESFPLTVTSAQKNPTAFYLCASRGARTGPNEQYFGPGTRLTVT.